Given below is one T cell receptor (beta chain) in context. Its antigen is unknown. These data belong to a study of T cell responses to AZD1222 COVID-19 vaccine. Sequenced by immunoSEQ multiplex PCR; TCRdb stores in-frame clones only, minus some. Here the sample spans more than 95,000 clones, 85% to 90% being singletons. Points from the study as a whole: Baseline testing showed seropositivity in only six or seven AZD1222 recipients. Targeting of unmutated variant regions was reportedly seen in nearly half of spike-specific TCRs. A mostly white British donor set with more females was recruited, and clonal diversity was possibly underestimated.

Germline V lookup: CDR1 SNHLY, CDR2 FYNNEI. This CDR3 is 19 amino acids long. The J segment lost 5 bases and the V segment lost 4 bases, leaving 14 bases of the junction unmatched. Analyses pooled second doses at about 4 or about 12 weeks. Material: peripheral blood, obtained 28 days after the second AZD1222 dose. This clonotype originated in an adult who received the AZD1222 COVID-19 vaccine. The chain is built from TRBV2 and TRBJ1-6, with 10 bases matching TRBD1. CDR3: CASSVKTGGLFSNNSPLHF. The CDR3 DNA sequence: TGTGCCAGCAGTGTAAAGACAGGGGGCCTTTTCTCGAATAATTCACCCCTCCACTTT.